This T cell receptor beta chain was sequenced in a study of CD4 and CD8 cells across lung adenocarcinoma regions. MiXCR, applied by TCRdb to the PCR reads, yields one record per CDR3 protein. The data show 20,000 to 25,000 distinct CDR3 sequences, about 54% seen once. Comments on this clonotype: At one boundary the junction diverges from the germline segment, which might be a read error.

Samples came from patients with localized non-small cell lung adenocarcinoma. The specimen sequenced was CD8+ T cells from the center of a lung tumor. This sequence originates from a female donor with lung adenocarcinoma. The CD4 and CD8 labels of this study may be unreliable.

The CDR3 is CASSSGWAGGGGRGPDTQYF. As DNA, the CDR3 is TGTGCCAGCAGTTCAGGTTGGGCGGGGGGGGGGGGGCGTGGCCCAGATACCCAGTACTTT. This chain links TRBV27 with TRBJ2-5; TRBD2 matches 9 bases. CDR3 length: 20 residues. The germline V gene encodes CDR1 MNHEY and CDR2 SMNVEV (reference sequence).